This TCR beta chain stems from a study of T cells in women clearing cervical HPV infection. CDR3 length: 15 residues. Trimming took 2 bases from V and 2 from J; bases not matched to a gene: 6. CDR1 is MNHNS and CDR2 is SASEGT in the germline V gene. For this clone: The CDR3 extends 3 residues past the end of the read, so its final part is completed from the germline J gene.

This table comes from immunoSEQ multiplex PCR, and its TCRdb copy is limited to in-frame clones, with some not included. The clone table shows roughly 29,000 clones, with the ten largest holding around 2.8%. The source material was blood buffy coat. This rearrangement joins TRBV6-1 to TRBJ2-7, with 7 bases fitting TRBD1. The receptor comes from a woman between 18 and 75 years old with a cervical HPV16 infection that either progressed to CIN3+ or cleared (not recorded which). The CDR3 bases that were read are TGTGCCAGCAGTGAAATGGACAGGATCACCTACGAG. Translated: CASSEMDRITYE. The full CDR3 protein reads CASSEMDRITYEQYF.